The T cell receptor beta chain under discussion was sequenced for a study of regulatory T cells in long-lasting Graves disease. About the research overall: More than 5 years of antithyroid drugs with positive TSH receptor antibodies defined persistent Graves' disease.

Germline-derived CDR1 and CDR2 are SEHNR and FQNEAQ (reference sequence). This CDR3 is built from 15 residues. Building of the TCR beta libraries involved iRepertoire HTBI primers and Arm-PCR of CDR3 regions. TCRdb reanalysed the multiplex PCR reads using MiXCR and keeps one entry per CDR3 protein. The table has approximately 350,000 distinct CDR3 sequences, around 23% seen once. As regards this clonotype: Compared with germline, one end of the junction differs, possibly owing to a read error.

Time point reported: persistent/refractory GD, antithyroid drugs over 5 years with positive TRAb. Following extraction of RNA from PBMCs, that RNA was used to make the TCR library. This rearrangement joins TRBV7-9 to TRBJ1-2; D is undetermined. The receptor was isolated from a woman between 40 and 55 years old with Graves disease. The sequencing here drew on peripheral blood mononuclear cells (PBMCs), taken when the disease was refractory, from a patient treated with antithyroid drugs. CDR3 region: CASSSSVPANYGHTF. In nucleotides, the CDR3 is TGTGCCAGCAGCTCGTCAGTGCCCGCTAACTATGGCCACACCTTC. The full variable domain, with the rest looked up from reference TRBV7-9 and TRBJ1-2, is DTGVSQNPRHKITKRGQNVTFRCDPISEHNRLYWYRQTLGQGPEFLTYFQNEAQLEKSRLLSDRFSAERPKGSFSTLEIQRTEQGDSAMYLCASSSSVPANYGHTFGSGTRLTVV.